This TCR beta chain was obtained from a study of T cell changes during pregnancy in multiple sclerosis. Only in-frame clones appear in the TCRdb table, and some are missing; sequencing was by immunoSEQ multiplex PCR. The sample has 70,000 or so clones; roughly 91% are singletons. The germline V gene encodes CDR1 SGHDT and CDR2 YYEEEE. The CDR3 has 15 amino acids. V was clipped by 1 base and J by 3 bases, with 12 bases between them. The TCR sequence derives from a female donor with multiple sclerosis, enrolled in a pregnancy study. The starting material was peripheral blood, obtained in the third trimester of pregnancy. V is TRBV5-6 and J is TRBJ2-3; TRBD2 is a possible D gene (5 bases). The CDR3 protein is CASSLTGSSTDTQYF. The CDR3, as DNA: TGTGCCAGCAGCTTGACGGGGAGTTCAACAGATACGCAGTATTTT.